Presented here are 9 T cell receptor beta chains from one specimen sequenced in a study of shared clonotypes between healthy human individuals. The assay was immunoSEQ multiplex PCR, and TCRdb's table has in-frame clones only and misses some. In the table there are over 850,000 clones, around 78% of which are singletons. Sequencing input: memory CD4+ T cells from PBMCs. Specified subset: CD45RA-negative fraction. The origin of the receptors is a man younger than 30 in good health. Some clones in this sample may be carry-over from other donors' samples.

J is TRBJ1-2 and V is TRBV28; 9 nucleotides agree with TRBD1. This CDR3 contains 14 residues. Per germline, CDR1 MDHEN and CDR2 SYDVKM. V was clipped by 4 bases and J by 7 bases; unmatched bases: 7. The chain's CDR3 is CASSYRGLEGGYTF. In nucleotides, the CDR3 is TGTGCCAGCAGTTACAGGGGGCTAGAGGGTGGCTACACCTTC.

This chain uses TRBV19 with TRBJ2-7; the match to TRBD1 covers 9 bases. V lost 5 bases and J lost 4; bases outside the gene matches: 9. This CDR3 is built from 15 residues. The germline CDR1 and CDR2 sequences are LNHDA and SQIVND (reference sequence). The CDR3 bases are TGTGCCAGTAGTCGGGGGCACAGGGGGCGGTACGAGCAGTACTTC. It translates to CASSRGHRGRYEQYF.

The V gene is TRBV6-6, the J gene TRBJ1-1, with 10 bases identical to TRBD1. V shed 4 bases and J 8 bases; nucleotides not matched to a gene: 7. The CDR3 length is 14 residues. Germline CDR1 is MNHNY and CDR2 is SVGAGI (reference sequence). The chain's CDR3 is CASSWTGGSSEAFF. The CDR3 DNA reads as TGTGCCAGCAGTTGGACAGGGGGTTCTTCAGAAGCTTTCTTT.

As to this clone: Other nucleotide sequences in the sample specify the same CDR3. The chain is built from TRBV28 and TRBJ2-1; 12 bases map to TRBD2. This CDR3 contains 16 residues. In germline, CDR1 is MDHEN, CDR2 SYDVKM. Trimming removed 3 bases from V and 3 bases from J; junction bases left unmatched: 3. CDR3 protein: CASSFLAGGGYNEQFF. The CDR3 nucleotides are TGTGCCAGCAGTTTCCTAGCGGGAGGGGGCTACAATGAGCAGTTCTTC.

In DNA, the CDR3 is TGTGCCAGCAGATTTTCAGGGAGTGGTGAAAAACTGTTTTTT. Its translation is CASRFSGSGEKLFF. This chain uses TRBV28 with TRBJ1-4; possible D gene TRBD1, 5 bases. The CDR3 runs to 14 residues. Between the trimmed V and J ends, which lost 6 bases and 7 bases, there was a span of 15 bases. The V gene's germline CDR1 is MDHEN and CDR2 SYDVKM.

The chain combines TRBV5-1 with TRBJ2-3; D call uncertain. CDR3 length equals 14 residues. Per the germline V gene, CDR1 is SGHRS and CDR2 is YFSETQ. The germline V and J ends were trimmed by 2 bases and 4 bases, with 11 bases remaining between them. DNA for the CDR3: TGCGCCAGCAGCTTTGAGGCACGGGCAGATACGCAGTATTTT. Protein sequence: CASSFEARADTQYF.

The genes are TRBV4-3 and TRBJ1-3; the D is unclear. This CDR3 has 17 residues. Germline lookup yields CDR1 LGHNA and CDR2 YSLEER. V was cut by 0 bases and J by 0 bases, with 12 bases left in between. CDR3 sequence (DNA): TGCGCCAGCAGCCAAGATTGGCGGTCGTTCTCTGGAAACACCATATATTTT. Protein: CASSQDWRSFSGNTIYF.

This chain uses TRBV18 with TRBJ1-3; no definite D call. CDR3 length: 16 amino acids. The V gene's germline CDR1 is KGHSH and CDR2 LQKENI. V lost 2 bases and J lost 0, with 11 bases in between. CDR3 in amino acids: CASSPSPPGSGNTIYF. CDR3 DNA: TGTGCCAGCTCACCAAGCCCACCAGGCTCTGGAAACACCATATATTTT.

At least ten counts were recorded for this clone. The rearrangement links TRBV7-9 to TRBJ1-1; D gene unclear. Per germline, CDR1 SEHNR and CDR2 FQNEAQ (reference sequence). The CDR3 runs 13 residues. V was pared by 4 bases and J by 5 bases, with 11 bases between. DNA for the CDR3: TGTGCCAGCAGCTCCCAAGCGGAGACTGAAGCTTTCTTT. Translated, it gives CASSSQAETEAFF.